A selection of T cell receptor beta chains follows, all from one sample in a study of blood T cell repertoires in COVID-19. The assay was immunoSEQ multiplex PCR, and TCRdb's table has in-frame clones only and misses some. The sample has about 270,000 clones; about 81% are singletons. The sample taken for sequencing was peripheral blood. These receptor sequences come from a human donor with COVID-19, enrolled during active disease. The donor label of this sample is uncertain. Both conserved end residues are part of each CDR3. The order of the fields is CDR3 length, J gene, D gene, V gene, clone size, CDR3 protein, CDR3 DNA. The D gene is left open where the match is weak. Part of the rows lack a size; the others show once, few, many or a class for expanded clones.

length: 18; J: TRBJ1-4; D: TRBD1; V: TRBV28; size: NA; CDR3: CASSSDRGRTVANEKLFF; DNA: TGTGCCAGCAGTTCCGACAGGGGGCGGACCGTGGCTAATGAAAAACTGTTTTTT
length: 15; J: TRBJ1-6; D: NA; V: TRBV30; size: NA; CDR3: CAWGVTQGSGSPLHF; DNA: TGTGCCTGGGGGGTGACCCAGGGGTCCGGATCACCCCTCCACTTT
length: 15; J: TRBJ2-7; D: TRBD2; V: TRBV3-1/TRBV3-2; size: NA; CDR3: CASSQGTSGSYEQYF; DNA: TGTGCCAGCAGCCAAGGGACTAGCGGGAGTTACGAGCAGTACTTC
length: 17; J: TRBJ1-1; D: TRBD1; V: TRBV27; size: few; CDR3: CASRGQGAIVRDTEAFF; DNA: TGTGCCAGCAGGGGGCAGGGGGCAATAGTCAGGGACACTGAAGCTTTCTTT
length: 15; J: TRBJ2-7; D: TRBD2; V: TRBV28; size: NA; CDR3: CASSLPRGLADEQYF; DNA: TGTGCCAGCAGTCTACCTAGAGGACTAGCGGATGAGCAGTACTTC
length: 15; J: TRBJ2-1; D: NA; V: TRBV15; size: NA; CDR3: CATSRALQGVDEQFF; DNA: TGTGCCACCAGCAGAGCCCTCCAGGGTGTCGATGAGCAGTTCTTC
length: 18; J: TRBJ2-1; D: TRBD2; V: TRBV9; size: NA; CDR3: CASSVELAGGRPYNEQFF; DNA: TGTGCCAGCAGCGTAGAACTAGCGGGAGGACGGCCCTACAATGAGCAGTTCTTC
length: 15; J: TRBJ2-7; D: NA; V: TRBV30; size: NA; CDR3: CAWTEGWGELYEQYF; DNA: TGTGCCTGGACCGAAGGTTGGGGGGAGCTCTACGAGCAGTACTTC
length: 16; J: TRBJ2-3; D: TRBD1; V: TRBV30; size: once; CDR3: CAWSVLDREMPDTQYF; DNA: TGTGCCTGGAGTGTTTTGGACAGGGAGATGCCAGATACGCAGTATTTT
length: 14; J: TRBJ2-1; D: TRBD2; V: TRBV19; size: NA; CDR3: CASTPTGGYNEQFF; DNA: TGTGCCAGTACCCCGACGGGAGGGTACAATGAGCAGTTCTTC
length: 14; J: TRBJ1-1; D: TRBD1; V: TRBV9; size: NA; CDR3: CASSSQGAPTEAFF; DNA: TGTGCCAGCAGCTCACAGGGGGCGCCCACTGAAGCTTTCTTT
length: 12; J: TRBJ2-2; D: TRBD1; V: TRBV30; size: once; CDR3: CASGQGRGELFF; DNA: TGTGCCTCGGGACAGGGAAGAGGGGAGCTGTTTTTT
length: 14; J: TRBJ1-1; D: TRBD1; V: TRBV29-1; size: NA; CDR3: CSVEQGYDGTEAFF; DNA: TGCAGCGTGGAACAGGGGTATGACGGCACTGAAGCTTTCTTT
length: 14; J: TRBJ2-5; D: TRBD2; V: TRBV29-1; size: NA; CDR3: CSVETSGRQETQYF; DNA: TGCAGCGTTGAGACTAGCGGGAGGCAAGAGACCCAGTACTTC